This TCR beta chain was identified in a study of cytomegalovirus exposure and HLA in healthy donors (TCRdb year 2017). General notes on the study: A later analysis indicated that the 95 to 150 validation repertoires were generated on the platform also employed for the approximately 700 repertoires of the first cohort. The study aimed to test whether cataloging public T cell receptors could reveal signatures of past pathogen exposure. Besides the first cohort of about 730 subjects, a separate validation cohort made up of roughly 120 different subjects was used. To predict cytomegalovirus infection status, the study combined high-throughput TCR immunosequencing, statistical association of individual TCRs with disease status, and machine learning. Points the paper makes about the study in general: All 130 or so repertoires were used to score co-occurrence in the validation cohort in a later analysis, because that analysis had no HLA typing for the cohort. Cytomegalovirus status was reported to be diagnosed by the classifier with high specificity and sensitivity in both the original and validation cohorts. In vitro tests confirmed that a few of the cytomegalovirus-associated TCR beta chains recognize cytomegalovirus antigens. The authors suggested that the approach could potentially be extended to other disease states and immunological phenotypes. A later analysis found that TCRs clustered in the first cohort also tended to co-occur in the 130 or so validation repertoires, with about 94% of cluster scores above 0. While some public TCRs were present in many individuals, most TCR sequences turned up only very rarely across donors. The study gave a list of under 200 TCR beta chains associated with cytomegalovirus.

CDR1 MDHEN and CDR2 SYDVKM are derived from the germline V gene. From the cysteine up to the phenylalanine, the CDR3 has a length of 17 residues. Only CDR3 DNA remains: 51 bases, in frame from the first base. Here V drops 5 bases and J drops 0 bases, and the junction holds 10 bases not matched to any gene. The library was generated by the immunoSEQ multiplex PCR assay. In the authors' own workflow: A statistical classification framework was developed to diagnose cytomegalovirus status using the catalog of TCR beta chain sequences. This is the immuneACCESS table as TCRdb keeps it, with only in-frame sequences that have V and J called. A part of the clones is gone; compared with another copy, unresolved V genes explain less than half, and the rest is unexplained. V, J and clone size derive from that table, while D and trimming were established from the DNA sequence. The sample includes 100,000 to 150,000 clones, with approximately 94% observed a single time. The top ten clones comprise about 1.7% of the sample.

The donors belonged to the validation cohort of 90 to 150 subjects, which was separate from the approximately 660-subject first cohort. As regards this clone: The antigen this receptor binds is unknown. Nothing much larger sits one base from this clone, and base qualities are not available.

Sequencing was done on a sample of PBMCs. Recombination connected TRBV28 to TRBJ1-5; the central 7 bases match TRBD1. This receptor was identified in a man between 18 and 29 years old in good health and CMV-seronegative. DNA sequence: TGTGCCAGCAGTGTTCACCGGGACAGTTATAGCAATCAGCCCCAGCATTTT. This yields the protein CASSVHRDSYSNQPQHF.